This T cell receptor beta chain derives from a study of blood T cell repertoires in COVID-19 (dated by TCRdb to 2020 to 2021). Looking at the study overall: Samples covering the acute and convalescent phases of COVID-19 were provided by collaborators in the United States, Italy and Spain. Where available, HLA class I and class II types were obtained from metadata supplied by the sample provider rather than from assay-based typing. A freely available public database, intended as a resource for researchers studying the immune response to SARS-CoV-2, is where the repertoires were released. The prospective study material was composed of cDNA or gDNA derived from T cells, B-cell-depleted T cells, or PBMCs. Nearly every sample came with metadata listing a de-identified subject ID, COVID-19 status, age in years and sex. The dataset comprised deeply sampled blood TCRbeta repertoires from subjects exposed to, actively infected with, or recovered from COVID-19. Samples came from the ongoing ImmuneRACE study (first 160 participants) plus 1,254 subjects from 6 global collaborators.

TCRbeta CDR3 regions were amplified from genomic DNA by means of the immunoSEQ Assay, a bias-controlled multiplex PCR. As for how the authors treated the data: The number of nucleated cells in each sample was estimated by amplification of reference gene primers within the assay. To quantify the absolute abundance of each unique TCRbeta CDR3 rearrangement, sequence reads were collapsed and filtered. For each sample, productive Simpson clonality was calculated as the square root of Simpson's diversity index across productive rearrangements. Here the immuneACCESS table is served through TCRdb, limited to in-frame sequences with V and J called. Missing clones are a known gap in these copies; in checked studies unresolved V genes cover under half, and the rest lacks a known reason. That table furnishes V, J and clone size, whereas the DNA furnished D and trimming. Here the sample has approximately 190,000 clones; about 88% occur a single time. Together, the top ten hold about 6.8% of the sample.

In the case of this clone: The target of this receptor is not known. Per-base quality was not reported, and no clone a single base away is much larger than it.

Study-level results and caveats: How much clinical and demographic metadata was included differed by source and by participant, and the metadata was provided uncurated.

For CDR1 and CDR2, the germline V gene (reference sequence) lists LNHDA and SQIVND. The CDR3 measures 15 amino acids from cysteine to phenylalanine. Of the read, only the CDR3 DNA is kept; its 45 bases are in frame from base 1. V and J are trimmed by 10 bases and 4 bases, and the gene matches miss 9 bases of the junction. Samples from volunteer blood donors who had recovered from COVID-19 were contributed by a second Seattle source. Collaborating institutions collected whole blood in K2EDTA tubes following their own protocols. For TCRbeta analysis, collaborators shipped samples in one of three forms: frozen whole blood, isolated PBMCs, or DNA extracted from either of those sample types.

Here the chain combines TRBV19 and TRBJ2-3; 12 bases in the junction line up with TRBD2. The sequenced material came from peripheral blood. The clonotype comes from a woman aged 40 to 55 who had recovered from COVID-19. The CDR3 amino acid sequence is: CATKTSGRLSDTQYF. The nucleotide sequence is TGTGCCACCAAGACTAGCGGGAGACTCTCAGATACGCAGTATTTT.